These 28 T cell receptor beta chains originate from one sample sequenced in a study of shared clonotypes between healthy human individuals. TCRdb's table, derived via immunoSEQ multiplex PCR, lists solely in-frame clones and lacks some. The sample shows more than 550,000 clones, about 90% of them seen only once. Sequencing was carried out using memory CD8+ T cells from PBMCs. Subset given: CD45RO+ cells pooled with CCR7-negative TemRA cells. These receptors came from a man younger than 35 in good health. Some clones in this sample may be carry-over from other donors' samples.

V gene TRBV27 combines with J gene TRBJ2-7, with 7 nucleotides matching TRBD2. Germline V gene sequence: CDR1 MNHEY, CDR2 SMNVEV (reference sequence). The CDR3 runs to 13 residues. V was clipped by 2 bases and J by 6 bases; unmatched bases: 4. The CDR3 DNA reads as TGTGCCAGCAGTTTAAGAGGGAGGGCCGAGCAGTACTTC. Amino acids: CASSLRGRAEQYF.

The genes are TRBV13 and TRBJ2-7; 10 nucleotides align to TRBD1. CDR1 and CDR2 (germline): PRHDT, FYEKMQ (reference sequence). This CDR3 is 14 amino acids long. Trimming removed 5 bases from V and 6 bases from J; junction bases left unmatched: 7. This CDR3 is CASSPDRGLGEQYF. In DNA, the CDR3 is TGTGCCAGCAGCCCCGACAGGGGGCTTGGCGAGCAGTACTTC.

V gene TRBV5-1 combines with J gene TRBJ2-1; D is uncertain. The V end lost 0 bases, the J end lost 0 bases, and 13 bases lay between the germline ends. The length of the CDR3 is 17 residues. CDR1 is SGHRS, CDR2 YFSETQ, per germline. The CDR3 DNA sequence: TGCGCCAGCAGCTTGGTAACGGTTGGAAGCTCCTACAATGAGCAGTTCTTC. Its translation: CASSLVTVGSSYNEQFF.

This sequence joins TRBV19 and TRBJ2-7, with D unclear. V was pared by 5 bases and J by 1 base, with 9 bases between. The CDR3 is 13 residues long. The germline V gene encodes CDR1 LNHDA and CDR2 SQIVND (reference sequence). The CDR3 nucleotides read TGTGCCAGTAGTCTCGGAGATTCCTACGAGCAGTACTTC. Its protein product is CASSLGDSYEQYF.

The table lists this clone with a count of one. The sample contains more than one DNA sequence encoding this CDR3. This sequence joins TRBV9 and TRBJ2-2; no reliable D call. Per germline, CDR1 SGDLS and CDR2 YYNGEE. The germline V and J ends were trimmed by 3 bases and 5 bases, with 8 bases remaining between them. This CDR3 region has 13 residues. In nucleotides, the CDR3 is TGTGCCAGCAGCGCAAGGGTTACCGGGGAGCTGTTTTTT. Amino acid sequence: CASSARVTGELFF.

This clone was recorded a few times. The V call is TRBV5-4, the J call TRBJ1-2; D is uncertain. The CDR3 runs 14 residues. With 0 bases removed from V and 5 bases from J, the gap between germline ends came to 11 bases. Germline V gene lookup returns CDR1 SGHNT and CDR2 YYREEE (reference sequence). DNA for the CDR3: TGTGCCAGCAGCTTGGTGGGCAGCACTTATGGCTACACCTTC. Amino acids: CASSLVGSTYGYTF.

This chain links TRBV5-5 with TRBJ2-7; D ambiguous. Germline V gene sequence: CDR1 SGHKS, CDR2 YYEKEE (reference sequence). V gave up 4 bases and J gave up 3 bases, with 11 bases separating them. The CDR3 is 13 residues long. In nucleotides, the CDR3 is TGTGCCAGCAGCCCCGGACGGAACTACGAGCAGTACTTC. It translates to CASSPGRNYEQYF.

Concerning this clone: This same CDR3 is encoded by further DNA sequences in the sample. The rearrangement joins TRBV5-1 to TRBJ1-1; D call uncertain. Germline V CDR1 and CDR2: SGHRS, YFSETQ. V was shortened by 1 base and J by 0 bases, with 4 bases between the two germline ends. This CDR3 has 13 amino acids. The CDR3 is CASSLPLNTEAFF. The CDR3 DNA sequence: TGCGCCAGCAGCTTGCCATTGAACACTGAAGCTTTCTTT.

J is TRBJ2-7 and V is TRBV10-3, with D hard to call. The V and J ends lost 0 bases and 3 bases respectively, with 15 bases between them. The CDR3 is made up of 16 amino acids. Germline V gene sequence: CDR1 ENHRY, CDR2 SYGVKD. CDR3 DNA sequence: TGTGCCATCAGTGAGTCTAACCTCCTAAGTAACTACGAGCAGTACTTC. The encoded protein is CAISESNLLSNYEQYF.

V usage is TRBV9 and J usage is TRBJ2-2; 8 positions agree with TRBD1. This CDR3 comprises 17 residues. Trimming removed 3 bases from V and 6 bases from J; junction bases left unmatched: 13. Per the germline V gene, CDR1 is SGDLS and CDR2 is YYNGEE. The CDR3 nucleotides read TGTGCCAGCAGCGCCAGGGGGCAGGGAGGTCCCCCCGGGGAGCTGTTTTTT. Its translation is CASSARGQGGPPGELFF. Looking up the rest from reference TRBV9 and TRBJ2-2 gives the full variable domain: DSGVTQTPKHLITATGQRVTLRCSPRSGDLSVYWYQQSLDQGLQFLIQYYNGEERAKGNILERFSAQQFPDLHSELNLSSLELGDSALYFCASSARGQGGPPGELFFGEGSRLTVL.

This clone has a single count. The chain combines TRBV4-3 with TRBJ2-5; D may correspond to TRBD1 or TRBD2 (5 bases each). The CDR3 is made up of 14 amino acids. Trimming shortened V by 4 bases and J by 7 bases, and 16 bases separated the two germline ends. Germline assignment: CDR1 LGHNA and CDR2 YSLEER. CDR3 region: CASSPDSFGGTQYF. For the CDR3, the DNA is TGCGCCAGCAGCCCCGACAGTTTTGGAGGGACCCAGTACTTC.

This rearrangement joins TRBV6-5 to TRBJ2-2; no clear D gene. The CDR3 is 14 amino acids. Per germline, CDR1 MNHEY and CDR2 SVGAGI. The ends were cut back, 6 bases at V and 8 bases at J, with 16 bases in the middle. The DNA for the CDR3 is TGTGCCAGCAGCCTAGGGTATGGTGCGGGGGAGCTGTTTTTT. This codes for CASSLGYGAGELFF.

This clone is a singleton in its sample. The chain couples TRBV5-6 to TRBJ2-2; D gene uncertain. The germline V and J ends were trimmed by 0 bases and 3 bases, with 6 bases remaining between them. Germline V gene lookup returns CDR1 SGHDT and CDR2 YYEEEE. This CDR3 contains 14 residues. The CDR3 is CASSLVLYTGELFF. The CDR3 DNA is TGTGCCAGCAGCTTGGTCTTATACACCGGGGAGCTGTTTTTT.

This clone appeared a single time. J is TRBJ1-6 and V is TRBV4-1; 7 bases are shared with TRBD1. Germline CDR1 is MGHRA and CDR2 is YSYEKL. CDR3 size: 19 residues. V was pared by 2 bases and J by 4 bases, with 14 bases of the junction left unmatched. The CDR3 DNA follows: TGCGCCAGCAGCCAACGTCCCGACGAACAGGGGTCTTATAATTCACCCCTCCACTTT. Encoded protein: CASSQRPDEQGSYNSPLHF.

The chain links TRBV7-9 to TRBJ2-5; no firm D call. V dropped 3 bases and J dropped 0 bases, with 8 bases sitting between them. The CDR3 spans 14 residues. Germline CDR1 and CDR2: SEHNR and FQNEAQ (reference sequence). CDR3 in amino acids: CASSFSPYQETQYF. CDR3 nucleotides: TGTGCCAGCAGCTTCTCCCCGTACCAAGAGACCCAGTACTTC.

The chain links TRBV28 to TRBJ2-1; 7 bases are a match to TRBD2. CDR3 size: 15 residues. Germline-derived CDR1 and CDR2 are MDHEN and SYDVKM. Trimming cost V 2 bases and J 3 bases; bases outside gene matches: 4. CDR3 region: CASSLAGEVYNEQFF. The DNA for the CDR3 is TGTGCCAGCAGTTTAGCGGGAGAGGTCTACAATGAGCAGTTCTTC. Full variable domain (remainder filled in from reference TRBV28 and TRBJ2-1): DVKVTQSSRYLVKRTGEKVFLECVQDMDHENMFWYRQDPGLGLRLIYFSYDVKMKEKGDIPEGYSVSREKKERFSLILESASTNQTSMYLCASSLAGEVYNEQFFGPGTRLTVL.

The CDR3 region has the DNA TGTGCCAGCAGCCAAGACTCCTGGCGCACAGATACGCAGTATTTT. Translated: CASSQDSWRTDTQYF. The chain is built from TRBV14 and TRBJ2-3; D not resolved. V gave up 0 bases and J gave up 1 base, with 8 bases separating them. The CDR3 contains 15 residues. Germline loops: CDR1 SGHDN, CDR2 FVKESK.

The CDR3 spells CASREKQALTSYEQYF. The CDR3 DNA follows: TGTGCCAGCAGGGAAAAACAGGCCCTTACCTCCTACGAGCAGTACTTC. The rearrangement joins TRBV6-1 to TRBJ2-7, with D possibly TRBD1 on 5 matching bases. Germline CDR1 is MNHNS and CDR2 is SASEGT. The CDR3 has 16 amino acids. Trimming cost V 6 bases and J 0 bases, with 18 bases left between them.

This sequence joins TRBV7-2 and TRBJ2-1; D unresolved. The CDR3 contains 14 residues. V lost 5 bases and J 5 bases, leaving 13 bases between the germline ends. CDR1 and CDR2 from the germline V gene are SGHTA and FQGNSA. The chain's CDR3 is CASSGLRAHNEQFF. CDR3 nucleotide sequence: TGTGCCAGCAGCGGCCTTCGGGCCCACAATGAGCAGTTCTTC. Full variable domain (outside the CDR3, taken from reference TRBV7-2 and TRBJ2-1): GAGVSQSPSNKVTEKGKDVELRCDPISGHTALYWYRQSLGQGLEFLIYFQGNSAPDKSGLPSDRFSAERTGGSVSTLTIQRTQQEDSAVYLCASSGLRAHNEQFFGPGTRLTVL.

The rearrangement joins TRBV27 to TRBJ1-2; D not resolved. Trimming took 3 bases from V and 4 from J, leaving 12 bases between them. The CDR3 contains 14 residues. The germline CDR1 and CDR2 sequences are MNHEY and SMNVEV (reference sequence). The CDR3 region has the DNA TGTGCCAGCAGTTTCAGTGTTTTCGGCTATGGCTACACCTTC. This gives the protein CASSFSVFGYGYTF.

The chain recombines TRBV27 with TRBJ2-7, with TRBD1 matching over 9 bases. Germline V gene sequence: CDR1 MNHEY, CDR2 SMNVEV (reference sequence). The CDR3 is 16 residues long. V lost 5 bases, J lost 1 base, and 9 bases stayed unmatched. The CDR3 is CASSQYGQGPSYEQYF. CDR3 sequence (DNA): TGTGCCAGCAGTCAATACGGACAGGGGCCTTCCTACGAGCAGTACTTC.

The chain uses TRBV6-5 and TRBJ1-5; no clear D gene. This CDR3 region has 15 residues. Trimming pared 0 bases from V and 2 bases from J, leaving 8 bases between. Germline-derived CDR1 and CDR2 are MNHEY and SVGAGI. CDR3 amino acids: CASSYSSRGNQPQHF. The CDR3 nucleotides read TGTGCCAGCAGTTACTCGTCGAGGGGCAATCAGCCCCAGCATTTT.

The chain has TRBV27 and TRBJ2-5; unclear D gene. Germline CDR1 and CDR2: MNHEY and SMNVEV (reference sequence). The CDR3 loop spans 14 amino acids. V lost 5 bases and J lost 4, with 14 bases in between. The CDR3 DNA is TGTGCCAGCAGTCGAGACCTGTGGGGAGAGACCCAGTACTTC. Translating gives CASSRDLWGETQYF.

CDR3 coding DNA: TGTGCCAGCAGCGGCCTTAGCGGGAGGGCCGGTACGGACGAGCAGTACTTC. It is translated as CASSGLSGRAGTDEQYF. The genes are TRBV9 and TRBJ2-7; 11 nucleotides agree with TRBD2. The trim removed 3 bases at V and 5 bases at J, leaving 13 bases unmatched. CDR3 size: 17 residues. Per the germline V gene, CDR1 is SGDLS and CDR2 is YYNGEE.

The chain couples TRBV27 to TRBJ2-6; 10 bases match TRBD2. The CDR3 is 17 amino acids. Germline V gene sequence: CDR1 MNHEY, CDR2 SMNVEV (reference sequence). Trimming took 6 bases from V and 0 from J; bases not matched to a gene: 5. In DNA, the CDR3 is TGTGCCAGCAGGGGGCTAGCGGGAGACTCTGGGGCCAACGTCCTGACTTTC. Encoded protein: CASRGLAGDSGANVLTF.

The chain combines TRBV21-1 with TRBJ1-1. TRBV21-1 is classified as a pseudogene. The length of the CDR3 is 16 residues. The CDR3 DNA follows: TGTGCCAGCAGCAAAGAGAAGGGGGGGCGAGACACTGAAGCTTTCTTT. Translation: CASSKEKGGRDTEAFF.

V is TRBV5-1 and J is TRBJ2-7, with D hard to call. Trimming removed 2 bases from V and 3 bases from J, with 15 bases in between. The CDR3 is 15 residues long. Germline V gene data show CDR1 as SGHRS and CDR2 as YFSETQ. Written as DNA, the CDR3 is TGCGCCAGCAGCTTACCCGGTTACCCTGTCTACGAGCAGTACTTC. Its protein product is CASSLPGYPVYEQYF.

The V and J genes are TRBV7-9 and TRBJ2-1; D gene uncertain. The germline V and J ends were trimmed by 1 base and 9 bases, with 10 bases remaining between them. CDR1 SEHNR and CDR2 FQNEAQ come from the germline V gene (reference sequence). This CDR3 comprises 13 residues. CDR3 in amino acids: CASSLDIHVEQFF. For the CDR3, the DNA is TGTGCCAGCAGCTTAGACATCCACGTTGAGCAGTTCTTC.